Listed here are 11 T cell receptor beta chains from one sample, sequenced in a study of vaccination effects on CD4 cells after COVID-19. These receptors have no known antigen. Profiling relied on immunoSEQ multiplex PCR, and the TCRdb table lists in-frame clones only, not all of them. The top ten hold 9.5% to 11% of the sample, which has 20,000 to 25,000 clones, 73% seen once. CD4+ T cells were isolated after less than 12 days of culture. This specimen consisted of CD4+ T cells from PBMCs cultured without peptide, obtained before COVID-19 vaccination. All receptors come from a human donor who received a COVID-19 vaccine.

The chain carries TRBV30 and TRBJ1-3; no reliable D call. The germline gives CDR1 GTSNPN, CDR2 SVGIG (reference sequence). Between the trimmed V and J ends, which lost 3 bases and 4 bases, there was a span of 7 bases. The CDR3 is 12 residues long. Here the CDR3 DNA reads TGTGCCTGGAGGAGGGAAGGAAACACCATATATTTT. It codes for CAWRREGNTIYF.

The chain recombines TRBV2 with TRBJ1-1; 7 bases fit TRBD1. Germline CDR1 SNHLY, CDR2 FYNNEI. V lost 5 bases to trimming and J lost 11 bases; unmatched junction nucleotides: 17. This CDR3 contains 15 residues. CDR3 sequence reads: CASSSTGDGSSGAFF. The CDR3, as DNA: TGTGCCAGCAGTTCTACAGGGGACGGATCCTCTGGGGCTTTCTTT. The full variable domain, its missing parts supplied by reference TRBV2 and TRBJ1-1, is EPEVTQTPSHQVTQMGQEVILRCVPISNHLYFYWYRQILGQKVEFLVSFYNNEISEKSEIFDDQFSVERPDGSNFTLKIRSTKLEDSAMYFCASSSTGDGSSGAFFGQGTRLTVV.

The gene calls are TRBV9 and TRBJ1-3, with D maybe TRBD1 (5 bases). The CDR3 contains 15 residues. Deletions cut 3 bases from V and 4 bases from J, with 14 bases between. Germline assignment: CDR1 SGDLS and CDR2 YYNGEE. The CDR3 protein is CASSASPRGGNTIYF. The DNA of the CDR3 is TGTGCCAGCAGCGCAAGCCCAAGGGGAGGAAACACCATATATTTT.

The V gene is TRBV5-1, the J gene TRBJ1-2, with D possibly being TRBD1 (6 bases). Trimming removed 4 bases from V and 4 bases from J, with 11 bases in between. CDR3 length: 13 residues. Looked up from germline, CDR1 is SGHRS and CDR2 is YFSETQ. For the CDR3, the DNA is TGCGCCAGCAGCCCACAGGGTGGCTATGGCTACACCTTC. It translates to CASSPQGGYGYTF.

The chain is built from TRBV6-2 or TRBV6-3 and TRBJ1-1; perhaps TRBD1 as D (6 bases). The length of the CDR3 is 14 residues. Looked up from germline, CDR1 is MNHEY and CDR2 is SVGEGT. Trimming pared 2 bases from V and 4 bases from J, leaving 11 bases between. This CDR3 is CASSYGGRVTEAFF. The CDR3 nucleotides are TGTGCCAGCAGTTACGGGGGGCGAGTCACTGAAGCTTTCTTT.

This sequence joins TRBV4-2 and TRBJ1-2, with D unresolved. Trimming took off 0 bases at V and 6 bases at J, with 14 bases between the two ends. Looked up from germline, CDR1 is LGHNA and CDR2 is YNFKEQ. The CDR3 extends over 15 amino acids. CDR3 in DNA: TGTGCCAGCAGCCAAGATAAGAGAGCCCCGGATGGCTACACCTTC. This sequence encodes CASSQDKRAPDGYTF.

This sequence joins TRBV3-1 (or the pseudogene TRBV3-2) and TRBJ1-1; D gene uncertain. V dropped 0 bases and J dropped 5 bases, with 7 bases sitting between them. The germline V gene encodes CDR1 LGHDT and CDR2 YNNKEL (reference sequence). This CDR3 is built from 13 residues. CDR3 bases: TGTGCCAGCAGCCAAGATAGCGGAACTGAAGCTTTCTTT. Its translation: CASSQDSGTEAFF.

In nucleotides, the CDR3 is TGTGCTAGTGGTTTGGGGGGGCTAGCGGGGTACCAAGAGACCCAGTACTTC. Its protein product is CASGLGGLAGYQETQYF. This sequence joins TRBV12-5 and TRBJ2-5; 9 bases fit TRBD2. Germline CDR1 LGHNT, CDR2 FRNRAP. The junction had 6 bases not matched to a gene; V was cut back by 1 base and J by 0 bases. This CDR3 contains 17 residues.

The V call is TRBV12-3 or TRBV12-4, the J call TRBJ1-4; D is possibly TRBD1 (5 bases). This CDR3 has 13 residues. The V gene lost 6 bases and the J gene lost 8 bases, with 13 bases spanning the gap. CDR3 sequence reads: CASSSGLQEKLFF. Written as DNA, the CDR3 is TGTGCCAGCAGCTCGGGACTCCAAGAAAAACTGTTTTTT.

The J gene is TRBJ2-3, the V gene TRBV6-2 or TRBV6-3; the D is unclear. Between the trimmed V and J ends, which lost 2 bases and 0 bases, there was a span of 18 bases. This CDR3 region has 18 residues. Germline CDR1 MNHEY, CDR2 SVGEGT. The DNA of the CDR3 is TGTGCCAGCAGTTACGGGCCCTCTCTGGGTGTGAGCACAGATACGCAGTATTTT. Its translation is CASSYGPSLGVSTDTQYF.

This clone has only a few counts. The rearrangement links TRBV15 to TRBJ1-2; 9 bases are shared with TRBD1. The CDR3 spans 16 residues. CDR1 is LNHNV, CDR2 YYDKDF, per germline (reference sequence). Unmatched junction bases numbered 7, after V lost 3 bases and J lost 2 bases. The CDR3 nucleotides read TGTGCCACCAGCAGTACAGGGGGCCGTCCCAACTATGGCTACACCTTC. As protein: CATSSTGGRPNYGYTF.